The T cell receptor (beta chain) described here comes from a study of CD8+ T cells in alopecia areata. Whole-study results and caveats: Scalp data also include sequences from resident alphabeta T cells of normal skin. Patients showed less clear TCR sequence sharing than mice, possibly partly because of HLA diversity.

Following RNA extraction, reverse transcription yielded cDNA that acted as the sequencing template. The table came from immunoSEQ multiplex PCR; TCRdb's copy has only in-frame clones and leaves some out. The sample has roughly 200,000 clones, around three fifths seen once; the top ten hold approximately 4.9%. The CDR3 covers 15 residues. V dropped 5 bases and J dropped 6; count of bases not matched to a gene: 7. From germline, CDR1 is MNHEY and CDR2 SVGAGI. The table lists this clone with a count of one. What it recognizes is unknown. The V gene is TRBV6-5, the J gene TRBJ1-2, with TRBD1 matching 12 bases. What was sequenced was CD8+ T cells sorted from blood. This TCR came from a human donor in good health. CDR3 sequence reads: CASSPGQGAGNGYTF. CDR3 in DNA: TGTGCCAGCAGTCCGGGACAGGGGGCGGGTAATGGCTACACCTTC.